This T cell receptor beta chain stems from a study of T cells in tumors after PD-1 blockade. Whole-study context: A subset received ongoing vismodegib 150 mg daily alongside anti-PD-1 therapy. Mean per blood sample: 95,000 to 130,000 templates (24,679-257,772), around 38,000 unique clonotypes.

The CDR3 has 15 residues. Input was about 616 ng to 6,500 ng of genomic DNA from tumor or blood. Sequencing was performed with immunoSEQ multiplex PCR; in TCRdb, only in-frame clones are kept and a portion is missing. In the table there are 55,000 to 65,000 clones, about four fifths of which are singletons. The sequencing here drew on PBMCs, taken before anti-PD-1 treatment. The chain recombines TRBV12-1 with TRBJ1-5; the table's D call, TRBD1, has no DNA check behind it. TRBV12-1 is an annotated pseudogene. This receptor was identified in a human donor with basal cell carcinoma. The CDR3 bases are TGTGCCAGCGCCAGACAGGGCCCTAACAATCAGCCCCAGCATTTT. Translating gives CASARQGPNNQPQHF.